What follows describes a single TCR beta chain. The antigen remains unidentified. Through a sample-barcoded 5' primer and a J-beta primer mix, a second PCR was run for roughly 7 to 12 cycles. A single record per CDR3 protein comes from TCRdb applying MiXCR to the 5' RACE reads. The data hold approximately 800,000 distinct CDR3 sequences, with 58% observed a single time. The sample originates from a study of blood T cells in healthy people across ages. Whole-study findings and limits: Among long-lived donors, naive CD4+ cells were more numerous and diversity higher than in aged donors.

The sequence derives from a man aged 30 to 39 in good health. What was sequenced was blood.

The CDR3 spells CASSRQRERGNEQFF. The CDR3 region has the DNA TGTGCCAGCAGTCGTCAGCGGGAGAGAGGAAATGAGCAGTTCTTC. This sequence joins TRBV6-5 and TRBJ2-1, with 8 bases lining up with TRBD2. CDR1 MNHEY and CDR2 SVGAGI come from the germline V gene. The trim removed 5 bases at V and 7 bases at J, leaving 10 bases unmatched. This CDR3 comprises 15 residues.